These 8 T cell receptor beta chains share one sample of origin, sequenced in a study of CD8+CD57+ T cells in acquired aplastic anemia. Profiling that covered TCR beta VDJ and CDR3 relied on genomic DNA as its template. TCRdb independently ran MiXCR on the reads; one entry per CDR3 protein. The table lists 150,000 to 200,000 distinct CDR3 sequences, roughly 64% of them singletons. The sequenced sample consisted of sorted CD4+, CD8+, or CD8+CD57+ T cells (not recorded which) from PBMCs. These TCRs come from a human donor with severe aplastic anemia or a healthy control (not recorded which).

The chain couples TRBV2 to TRBJ2-2; D gene ambiguous. V was shortened by 6 bases and J by 0 bases, with 8 bases between the two germline ends. Germline V lookup: CDR1 SNHLY, CDR2 FYNNEI. The CDR3 extends over 14 amino acids. DNA of the CDR3: TGTGCCAGCAGCGGCACTTCGAACACCGGGGAGCTGTTTTTT. Translating gives CASSGTSNTGELFF. Based on the CDR3 plus reference TRBV2 and TRBJ2-2, the full variable domain is EPEVTQTPSHQVTQMGQEVILRCVPISNHLYFYWYRQILGQKVEFLVSFYNNEISEKSEIFDDQFSVERPDGSNFTLKIRSTKLEDSAMYFCASSGTSNTGELFFGEGSRLTVL.

This chain links TRBV7-2 with TRBJ1-1; D not certain. The CDR3 covers 15 residues. Between the trimmed V and J ends, which lost 5 bases and 1 base, there was a span of 14 bases. CDR1 is SGHTA and CDR2 is FQGNSA in the germline V gene. CDR3: CASSPSERTNTEAFF. The CDR3 DNA reads as TGTGCCAGCAGCCCCTCGGAGAGGACGAACACTGAAGCTTTCTTT.

The chain links TRBV7-3 to TRBJ2-1, with D tentatively TRBD1 or TRBD2 (5 bases each). The V end lost 5 bases, the J end lost 6 bases, and 11 bases lay between the germline ends. The CDR3 loop spans 13 amino acids. In germline, CDR1 is SGHTA, CDR2 FQGTGA. The CDR3 DNA sequence: TGTGCCAGCAGCGTCGGGACCCTCAATGAGCAGTTCTTC. This translates into CASSVGTLNEQFF. Complete variable domain (other parts from reference TRBV7-3 and TRBJ2-1): GAGVSQTPSNKVTEKGKYVELRCDPISGHTALYWYRQSLGQGPEFLIYFQGTGAADDSGLPNDRFFAVRPEGSVSTLKIQRTERGDSAVYLCASSVGTLNEQFFGPGTRLTVL.

V usage is TRBV19 and J usage is TRBJ1-1; D ambiguous. The CDR3 covers 18 residues. CDR1 is LNHDA and CDR2 is SQIVND in the germline V gene (reference sequence). Trimming pared 3 bases from V and 1 base from J, leaving 21 bases between. The CDR3 sequence is CASSIHIWGGGRNTEAFF. CDR3 bases: TGTGCCAGTAGTATCCATATATGGGGAGGCGGAAGGAACACTGAAGCTTTCTTT.

The chain couples TRBV2 to TRBJ1-1; no reliable D call. CDR3 size: 14 residues. Germline loops: CDR1 SNHLY, CDR2 FYNNEI. V lost 3 bases and J 5 bases, leaving 13 bases between the germline ends. The CDR3 region is CASSDLGGGTEAFF. In DNA form, the CDR3 reads TGTGCCAGCAGTGATCTGGGAGGAGGGACTGAAGCTTTCTTT.

The chain carries TRBV20-1 and TRBJ2-7; either TRBD1 or TRBD2 may fit D (6 bases each). The CDR3 contains 13 residues. The V gene lost 4 bases and the J gene lost 1 base, with 11 bases spanning the gap. Germline assignment: CDR1 DFQATT and CDR2 SNEGSKA (reference sequence). CDR3 residues: CSAMRDKSYEQYF. The CDR3 DNA sequence: TGCAGTGCTATGCGGGACAAGTCCTACGAGCAGTACTTC.

This clonotype appeared a few times. The chain links TRBV7-9 to TRBJ2-2; no clear D gene. CDR3 size: 13 residues. V lost 1 base and J 3 bases, leaving 3 bases between the germline ends. Germline assignment: CDR1 SEHNR and CDR2 FQNEAQ (reference sequence). CDR3 sequence (DNA): TGTGCCAGCAGCTTAGACTACACCGGGGAGCTGTTTTTT. It codes for CASSLDYTGELFF. Based on the CDR3 plus reference TRBV7-9 and TRBJ2-2, the full variable domain is DTGVSQNPRHKITKRGQNVTFRCDPISEHNRLYWYRQTLGQGPEFLTYFQNEAQLEKSRLLSDRFSAERPKGSFSTLEIQRTEQGDSAMYLCASSLDYTGELFFGEGSRLTVL.

This clonotype was detected ten times or more. The chain employs TRBV15 and TRBJ2-3; 9 nucleotides match TRBD2. The CDR3 consists of 17 residues. The ends lost 1 base at V and 0 bases at J; junction bases unmatched: 5. The germline gives CDR1 LNHNV, CDR2 YYDKDF (reference sequence). The CDR3 is CATSRGTSGLSTDTQYF. CDR3 bases: TGTGCCACCAGCAGAGGCACTAGCGGGCTCAGCACAGATACGCAGTATTTT.